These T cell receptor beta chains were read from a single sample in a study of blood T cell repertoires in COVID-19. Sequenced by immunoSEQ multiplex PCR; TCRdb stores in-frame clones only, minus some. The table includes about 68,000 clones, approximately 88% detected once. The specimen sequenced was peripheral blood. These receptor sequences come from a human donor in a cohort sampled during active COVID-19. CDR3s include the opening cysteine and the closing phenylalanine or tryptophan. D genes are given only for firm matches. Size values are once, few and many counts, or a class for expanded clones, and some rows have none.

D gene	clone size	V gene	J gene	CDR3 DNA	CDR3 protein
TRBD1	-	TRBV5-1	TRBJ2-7	TGCGCCAGCAGCGATTCCCCCGGGACAGGATCCTACGAGCAGTACTTC	CASSDSPGTGSYEQYF
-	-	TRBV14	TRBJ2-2	TGTGCCAGCAGCCCCCCAGGCGGGCGGACGAACACCGGGGAGCTGTTTTTT	CASSPPGGRTNTGELFF
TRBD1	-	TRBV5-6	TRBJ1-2	TGTGCCAGCAGCTTAGGGACAGGGCCCCATCCCCTCTATGGCTACACCTTC	CASSLGTGPHPLYGYTF
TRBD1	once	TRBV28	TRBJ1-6	TGTGCCAGCATAGCCGGGACAGGGGAAAATTCACCCCTCCACTTT	CASIAGTGENSPLHF
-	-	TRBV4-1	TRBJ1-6	TGCGCCAGCAGCCAAGAAGCAGGGAATTCACCCCTCCACTTT	CASSQEAGNSPLHF
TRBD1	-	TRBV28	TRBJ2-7	TGTGCCAGCAGCGGCCCTGACAGGGCCTACGAGCAGTACTTC	CASSGPDRAYEQYF
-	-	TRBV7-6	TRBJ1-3	TGTGCCAGCAGCCAGGGGTCAGGAAACACCATATATTTT	CASSQGSGNTIYF
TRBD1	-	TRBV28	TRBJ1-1	TGTGCCAGCAGTTCCGGAGGACAGGGATTTGCGAACACTGAAGCTTTCTTT	CASSSGGQGFANTEAFF
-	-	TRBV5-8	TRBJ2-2	TGTGCCAGCAGCCGCAAGGGACTTCTTGGCGGGGAGCTGTTTTTT	CASSRKGLLGGELFF
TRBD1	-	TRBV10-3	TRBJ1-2	TGTGCCATCAGTGAGTCAGGGCAGACAGGGGGCTACACCTTC	CAISESGQTGGYTF
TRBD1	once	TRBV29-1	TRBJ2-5	TGCGGGTCAGGGGGCGGAAAGACCCAGTACTTC	CGSGGGKTQYF